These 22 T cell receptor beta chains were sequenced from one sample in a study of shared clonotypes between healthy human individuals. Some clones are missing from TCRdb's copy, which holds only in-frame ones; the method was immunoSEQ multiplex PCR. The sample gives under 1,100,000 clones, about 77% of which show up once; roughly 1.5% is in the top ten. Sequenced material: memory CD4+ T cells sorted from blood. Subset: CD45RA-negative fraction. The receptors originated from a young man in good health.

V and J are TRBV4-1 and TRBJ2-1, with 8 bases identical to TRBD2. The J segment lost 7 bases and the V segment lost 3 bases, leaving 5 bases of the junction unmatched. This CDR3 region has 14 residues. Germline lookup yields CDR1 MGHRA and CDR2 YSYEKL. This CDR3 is CASSHFQRGNEQFF. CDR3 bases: TGCGCCAGCAGCCACTTTCAGCGGGGGAATGAGCAGTTCTTC.

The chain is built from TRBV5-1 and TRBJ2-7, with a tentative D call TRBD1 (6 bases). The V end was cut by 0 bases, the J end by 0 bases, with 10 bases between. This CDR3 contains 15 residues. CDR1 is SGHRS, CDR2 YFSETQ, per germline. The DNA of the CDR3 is TGCGCCAGCAGCTTGGTTCCAGGGGACTCCTACGAGCAGTACTTC. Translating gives CASSLVPGDSYEQYF.

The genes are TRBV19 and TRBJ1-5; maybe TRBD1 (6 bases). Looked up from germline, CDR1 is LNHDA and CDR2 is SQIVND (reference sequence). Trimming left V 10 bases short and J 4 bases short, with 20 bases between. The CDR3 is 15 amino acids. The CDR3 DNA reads TGTGCCACCTCAGTAGGGGGGGGCGGAAATCAGCCCCAGCATTTT. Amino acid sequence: CATSVGGGGNQPQHF. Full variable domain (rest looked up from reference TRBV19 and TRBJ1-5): DGGITQSPKYLFRKEGQNVTLSCEQNLNHDAMYWYRQDPGQGLRLIYYSQIVNDFQKGDIAEGYSVSREKKESFPLTVTSAQKNPTAFYLCATSVGGGGNQPQHFGDGTRLSIL.

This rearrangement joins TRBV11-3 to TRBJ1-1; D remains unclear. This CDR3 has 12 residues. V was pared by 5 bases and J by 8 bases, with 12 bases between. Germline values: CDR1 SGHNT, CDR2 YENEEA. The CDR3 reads CASSDRSGEAFF. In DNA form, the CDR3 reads TGTGCCAGCAGCGACCGATCAGGCGAAGCTTTCTTT.

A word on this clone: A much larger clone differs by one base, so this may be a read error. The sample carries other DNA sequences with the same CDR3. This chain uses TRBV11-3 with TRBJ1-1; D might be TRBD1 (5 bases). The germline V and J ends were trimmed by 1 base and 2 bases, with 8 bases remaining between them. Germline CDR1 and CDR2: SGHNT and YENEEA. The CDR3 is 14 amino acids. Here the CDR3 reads CASSLGGKNTEAFF. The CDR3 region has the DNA TGTGCCAGCAGCTTAGGGGGGAAAAACACTGAAGCTTTCTTT. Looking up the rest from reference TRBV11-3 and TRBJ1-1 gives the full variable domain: EAGVVQSPRYKIIEKKQPVAFWCNPISGHNTLYWYLQNLGQGPELLIRYENEEAVDDSQLPKDRFSAERLKGVDSTLKIQPAELGDSAVYLCASSLGGKNTEAFFGQGTRLTVV.

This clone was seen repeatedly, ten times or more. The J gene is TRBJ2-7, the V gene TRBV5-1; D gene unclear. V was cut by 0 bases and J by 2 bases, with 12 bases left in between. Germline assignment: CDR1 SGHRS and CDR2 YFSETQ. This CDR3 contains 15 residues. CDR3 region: CASSLEHAKTYEQYF. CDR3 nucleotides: TGCGCCAGCAGCTTGGAGCACGCGAAGACCTACGAGCAGTACTTC.

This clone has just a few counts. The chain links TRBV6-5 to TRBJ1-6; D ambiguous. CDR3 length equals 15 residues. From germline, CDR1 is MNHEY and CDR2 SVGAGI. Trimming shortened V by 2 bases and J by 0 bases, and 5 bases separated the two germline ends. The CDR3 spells CASSYESSYNSPLHF. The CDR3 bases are TGTGCCAGCAGTTACGAGAGCTCCTATAATTCACCCCTCCACTTT.

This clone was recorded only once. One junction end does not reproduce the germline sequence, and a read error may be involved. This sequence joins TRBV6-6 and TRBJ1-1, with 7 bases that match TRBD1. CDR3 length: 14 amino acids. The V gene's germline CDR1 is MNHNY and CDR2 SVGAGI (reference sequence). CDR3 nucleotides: TGTGCCAGCAGTTACGGGAACGACAGGGCTGAAGCTTCCTTT. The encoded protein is CASSYGNDRAEASF.

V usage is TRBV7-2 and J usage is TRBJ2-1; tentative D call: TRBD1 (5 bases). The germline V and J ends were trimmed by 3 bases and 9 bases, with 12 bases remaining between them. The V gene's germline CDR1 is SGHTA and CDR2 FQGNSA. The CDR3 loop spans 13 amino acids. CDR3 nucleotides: TGTGCCAGCAGCTTTGGCCCCCAGGGTGAGCAGTTCTTC. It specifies CASSFGPQGEQFF.

The CDR3 region has the DNA TGTGCCAGCAGTTTATCCCGTCTTGGCTATGGCTACACCTTC. Protein product: CASSLSRLGYGYTF. The chain is built from TRBV27 and TRBJ1-2; D is ambiguous. V shed 0 bases and J shed 4 bases, with 9 bases lying between them. This CDR3 has 14 amino acids. CDR1 is MNHEY and CDR2 is SMNVEV in the germline V gene (reference sequence).

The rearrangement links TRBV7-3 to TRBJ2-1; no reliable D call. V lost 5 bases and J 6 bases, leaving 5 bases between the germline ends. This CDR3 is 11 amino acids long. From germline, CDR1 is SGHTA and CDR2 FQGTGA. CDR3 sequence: CASSRSNEQFF. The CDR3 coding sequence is TGTGCCAGCAGCCGCTCCAATGAGCAGTTCTTC.

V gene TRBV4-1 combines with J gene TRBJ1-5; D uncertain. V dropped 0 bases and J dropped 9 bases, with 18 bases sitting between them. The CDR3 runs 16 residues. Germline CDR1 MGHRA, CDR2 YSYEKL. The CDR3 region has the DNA TGCGCCAGCAGCCAAGATCCCGGACTGCCTAGGAGGCCCCAGCATTTT. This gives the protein CASSQDPGLPRRPQHF.

The CDR3 reads CASREGTGGPYEQYF. In DNA, the CDR3 is TGTGCCAGCAGGGAGGGGACAGGGGGCCCCTACGAGCAGTACTTC. The chain is built from TRBV7-8 and TRBJ2-7; 12 nucleotides agree with TRBD1. The CDR3 consists of 15 residues. Trimming removed 6 bases from V and 2 bases from J; junction bases left unmatched: 5. CDR1 SGHVS and CDR2 FQNEAQ come from the germline V gene.

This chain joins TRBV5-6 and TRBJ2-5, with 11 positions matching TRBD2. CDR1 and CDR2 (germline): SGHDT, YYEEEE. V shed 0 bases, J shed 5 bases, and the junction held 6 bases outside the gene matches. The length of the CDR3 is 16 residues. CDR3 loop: CASSLELAGDWETQYF. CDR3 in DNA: TGTGCCAGCAGCTTGGAACTAGCGGGGGATTGGGAGACCCAGTACTTC.

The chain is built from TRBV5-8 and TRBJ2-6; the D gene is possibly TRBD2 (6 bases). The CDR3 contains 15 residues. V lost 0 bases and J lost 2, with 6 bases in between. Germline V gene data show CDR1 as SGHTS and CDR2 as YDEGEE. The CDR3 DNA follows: TGTGCCAGCAGCTTGGGGGAGGCTGGGGCCAACGTCCTGACTTTC. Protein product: CASSLGEAGANVLTF.

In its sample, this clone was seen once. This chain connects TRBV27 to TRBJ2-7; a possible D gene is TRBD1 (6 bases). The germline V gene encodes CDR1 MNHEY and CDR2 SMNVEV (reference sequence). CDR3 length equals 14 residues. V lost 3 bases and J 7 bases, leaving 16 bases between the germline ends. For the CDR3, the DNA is TGTGCCAGCAGTTTGGAGATGGGTAGGGGGGAGCAGTACTTC. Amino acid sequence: CASSLEMGRGEQYF.

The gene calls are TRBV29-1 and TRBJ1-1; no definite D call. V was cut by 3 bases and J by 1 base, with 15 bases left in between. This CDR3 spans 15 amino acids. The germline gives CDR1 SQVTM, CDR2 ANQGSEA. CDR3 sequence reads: CSVDTFGKGNTEAFF. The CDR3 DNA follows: TGCAGCGTTGATACTTTCGGAAAGGGGAACACTGAAGCTTTCTTT.

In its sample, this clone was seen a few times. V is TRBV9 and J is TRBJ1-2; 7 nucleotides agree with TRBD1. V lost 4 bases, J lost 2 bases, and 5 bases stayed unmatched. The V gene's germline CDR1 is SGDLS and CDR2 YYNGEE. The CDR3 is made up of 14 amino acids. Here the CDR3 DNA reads TGTGCCAGCAGCCCCCGACAGGGAAACTATGGCTACACCTTC. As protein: CASSPRQGNYGYTF.

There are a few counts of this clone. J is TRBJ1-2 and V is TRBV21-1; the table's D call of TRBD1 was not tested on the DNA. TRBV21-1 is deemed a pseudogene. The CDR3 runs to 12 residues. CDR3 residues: CAIDRARDGYTF. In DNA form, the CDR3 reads TGTGCCATAGACAGAGCAAGGGATGGCTACACCTTC.

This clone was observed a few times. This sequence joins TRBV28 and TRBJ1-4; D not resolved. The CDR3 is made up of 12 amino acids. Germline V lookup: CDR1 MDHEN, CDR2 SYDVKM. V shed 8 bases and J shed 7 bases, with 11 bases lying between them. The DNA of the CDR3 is TGTGCCAGCGGAGGGTATGCTGAAAAACTGTTTTTT. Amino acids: CASGGYAEKLFF.

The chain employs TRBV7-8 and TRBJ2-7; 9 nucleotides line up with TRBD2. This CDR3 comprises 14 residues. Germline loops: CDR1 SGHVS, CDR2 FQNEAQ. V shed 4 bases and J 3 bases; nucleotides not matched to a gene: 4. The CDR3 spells CASSSPTSGYEQYF. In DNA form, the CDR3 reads TGTGCCAGCAGCTCCCCGACTAGCGGCTACGAGCAGTACTTC.

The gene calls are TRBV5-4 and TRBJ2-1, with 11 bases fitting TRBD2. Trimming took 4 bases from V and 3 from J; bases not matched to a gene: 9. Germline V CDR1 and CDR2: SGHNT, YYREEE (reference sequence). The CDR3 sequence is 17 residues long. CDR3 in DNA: TGTGCCAGCAGCCCTGGCGGGACTAGCGGCCTCTACAATGAGCAGTTCTTC. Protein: CASSPGGTSGLYNEQFF.